Below, 32 T cell receptor beta chains from the same sample are listed, as sequenced in a study of OX40 agonist ivuxolimab in advanced cancers. Generated by immunoSEQ multiplex PCR, the TCRdb table keeps only in-frame clones and is missing some. The sample includes over 65,000 clones, approximately 91% of them seen just once. The sequencing used CD4+ or CD8+ T cells sorted from blood, collected in a trial of the OX40 agonist ivuxolimab. Receptors were obtained from an adult with an advanced solid tumor such as melanoma, head and neck, liver or kidney cancer.

This clone has more than one count but fewer than ten. The chain employs TRBV28 and TRBJ2-1; D perhaps matches TRBD1 (5 bases). Germline lookup yields CDR1 MDHEN and CDR2 SYDVKM. Deletions cut 3 bases from V and 4 bases from J, with 19 bases between. This CDR3 has 17 residues. The CDR3 is CASSFTQVLRKYNEQFF. CDR3 coding DNA: TGTGCCAGCAGTTTTACACAGGTTCTGAGGAAATACAATGAGCAGTTCTTC.

The V call is TRBV14, the J call TRBJ2-7; tentatively, D is TRBD2 (5 bases). Germline values: CDR1 SGHDN, CDR2 FVKESK. V was cut by 4 bases and J by 2 bases, with 12 bases left in between. This CDR3 has 14 residues. The CDR3 protein is CASSRWTRPYEQYF. DNA for the CDR3: TGTGCCAGCAGCCGTTGGACTCGACCCTACGAGCAGTACTTC.

The chain links TRBV5-4 to TRBJ2-5; 9 bases are shared with TRBD1. The CDR3 sequence is 14 residues long. The germline gives CDR1 SGHNT, CDR2 YYREEE (reference sequence). V lost 2 bases and J lost 5; bases outside the gene matches: 4. As DNA, the CDR3 is TGTGCCAGCAGCTTCGGGACAGGGACGGAGACCCAGTACTTC. Protein sequence: CASSFGTGTETQYF.

V and J are TRBV18 and TRBJ1-4; tentatively, D is TRBD1 (6 bases). V was trimmed by 3 bases and J by 2 bases, leaving 7 bases between them. CDR3 length: 14 amino acids. The germline gives CDR1 KGHSH, CDR2 LQKENI. The CDR3 coding sequence is TGTGCCAGCTCACCGGGGGCTACTAATGAAAAACTGTTTTTT. It encodes CASSPGATNEKLFF.

The chain uses TRBV10-3 and TRBJ2-2, with TRBD2 matching over 10 bases. Per the germline V gene, CDR1 is ENHRY and CDR2 is SYGVKD. J was trimmed by 3 bases and V by 5 bases; bases with no gene match: 6. The CDR3 extends over 16 amino acids. CDR3 in amino acids: CAISPSGRWDTGELFF. CDR3 DNA: TGTGCCATCAGTCCTAGCGGGAGATGGGACACCGGGGAGCTGTTTTTT.

The chain uses TRBV19 and TRBJ2-4, with D perhaps assigned TRBD1 or TRBD2 (5 bases each). CDR1 is LNHDA and CDR2 is SQIVND in the germline V gene (reference sequence). V lost 10 bases to trimming and J lost 7 bases, with 11 bases between them. CDR3 size: 11 residues. This chain's CDR3 is CATGRGNIQYF. In nucleotides, the CDR3 is TGTGCCACAGGGAGAGGGAACATTCAGTACTTC.

V gene TRBV6-4 combines with J gene TRBJ2-1; no definite D call. The V and J ends lost 6 bases and 7 bases respectively, with 13 bases between them. CDR1 and CDR2 (germline): MRHNA, SNTAGT. The CDR3 has 13 residues. CDR3 protein: CASSSTSLNEQFF. DNA for the CDR3: TGTGCCAGCAGCTCGACAAGTTTGAATGAGCAGTTCTTC.

The CDR3 DNA reads TGTGCCAGCAGTTCCGTGGCGGGAGGTCCGCGGGAGACCCAGTACTTC. Amino acid sequence: CASSSVAGGPRETQYF. This chain joins TRBV27 and TRBJ2-5; 8 bases are a match to TRBD2. This CDR3 spans 16 amino acids. Per germline, CDR1 MNHEY and CDR2 SMNVEV (reference sequence). V shed 4 bases, J shed 5 bases, and the junction held 12 bases outside the gene matches.

The chain carries TRBV7-9 and TRBJ2-1; D is possibly TRBD2 (6 bases). Trimming left V 5 bases short and J 6 bases short, with 20 bases between. Germline values: CDR1 SEHNR, CDR2 FQNEAQ (reference sequence). The CDR3 has 16 amino acids. The chain's CDR3 is CASSPEGGQFRNEQFF. CDR3 sequence (DNA): TGTGCCAGCAGCCCGGAGGGAGGTCAATTTCGCAATGAGCAGTTCTTC.

This clone was recorded a few times. This chain connects TRBV7-9 to TRBJ2-1; D is unresolved. The CDR3 spans 13 residues. The germline V gene encodes CDR1 SEHNR and CDR2 FQNEAQ (reference sequence). Trimming removed 5 bases at V and 4 bases at J, with 9 bases between. In nucleotides, the CDR3 is TGTGCCAGCAGCCCCGACTTTTACAATGAGCAGTTCTTC. Translation gives CASSPDFYNEQFF.

This chain uses TRBV11-2 with TRBJ2-7; 9 nucleotides align to TRBD2. CDR1 is SGHAT, CDR2 FQNNGV, per germline. Germline trimming cut 2 bases from V and 3 bases from J; bases unmatched to any gene: 11. The CDR3 spans 17 residues. CDR3 bases: TGTGCCAGCAGCTTAAGTGGGTCGGCTAGCGGGATCTACGAGCAGTACTTC. Translation: CASSLSGSASGIYEQYF.

The J gene is TRBJ1-4, the V gene TRBV6-1; 7 positions agree with TRBD1. Germline CDR1 MNHNS, CDR2 SASEGT. The length of the CDR3 is 14 residues. After removal of 6 bases from V and 8 bases from J, the junction contained 9 bases not matched to a gene. CDR3 nucleotides: TGTGCCAGCAGGACGACAGGGCCGGAGGAAAAACTGTTTTTT. Translation: CASRTTGPEEKLFF.

This clone was recorded only once. The J gene is TRBJ2-5, the V gene TRBV7-6; 12 nucleotides line up with TRBD2. Germline CDR1 reads SGHVS; CDR2 reads FNYEAQ. The CDR3 extends over 19 amino acids. With V trimmed by 5 bases and J by 5 bases, 18 bases remained unmatched. CDR3 sequence (DNA): TGTGCCAGCAGCCCGTGGACTAGCGGGAAGTTGGGGGTTTACGAGACCCAGTACTTC. Its protein is CASSPWTSGKLGVYETQYF.

The rearrangement uses TRBV4-1 and TRBJ2-1; TRBD2 matches 8 bases. CDR3 size: 15 residues. The V and J ends lost 1 base and 8 bases, in that order; junction bases with no gene match: 7. Germline CDR1 reads MGHRA; CDR2 reads YSYEKL. The CDR3 coding sequence is TGCGCCAGCAGCCAAGGGCGGGAGGACGGTCATGAGCAGTTCTTC. Its protein is CASSQGREDGHEQFF.

The chain couples TRBV2 to TRBJ1-1, with D possibly TRBD1 on 6 matching bases. This CDR3 comprises 11 residues. V lost 8 bases and J lost 6, with 10 bases in between. Germline loops: CDR1 SNHLY, CDR2 FYNNEI. CDR3 sequence: CASGGQSEAFF. In DNA, the CDR3 is TGTGCCAGCGGAGGACAGTCTGAAGCTTTCTTT.

The chain links TRBV7-9 to TRBJ2-3; 9 bases are shared with TRBD1. Germline loops: CDR1 SEHNR, CDR2 FQNEAQ (reference sequence). CDR3 length: 15 residues. Germline trimming cut 5 bases from V and 3 bases from J; bases unmatched to any gene: 6. CDR3 bases: TGTGCCAGCAGCATCACCGGGACAGGGACAGATACGCAGTATTTT. As protein: CASSITGTGTDTQYF.

The rearrangement links TRBV6-5 to TRBJ2-1; D uncertain. From germline, CDR1 is MNHEY and CDR2 SVGAGI. The CDR3 consists of 15 residues. Trimming took 7 bases from V and 4 from J, leaving 17 bases between them. The CDR3 loop reads CASKEGVFVYNEQFF. The CDR3 DNA reads as TGTGCCAGCAAGGAAGGCGTATTCGTTTACAATGAGCAGTTCTTC.

The chain combines TRBV6-1 with TRBJ1-2; 8 positions match TRBD1. After removal of 4 bases from V and 4 bases from J, the junction contained 11 bases not matched to a gene. Germline V gene sequence: CDR1 MNHNS, CDR2 SASEGT. This CDR3 comprises 16 residues. The CDR3, as DNA: TGTGCCAGCAGTGTGTCTGGACAGGGCTCCCGCTATGGCTACACCTTC. Amino acids: CASSVSGQGSRYGYTF.

This clone was detected a few times. The chain links TRBV7-6 to TRBJ2-7; the match to TRBD2 covers 11 bases. The CDR3 loop spans 20 amino acids. Germline CDR1 is SGHVS and CDR2 is FNYEAQ. The V segment lost 3 bases and the J segment 3 bases; nucleotides outside the gene matches: 19. CDR3 bases: TGTGCCAGCAGCTTTAGGGCTAGCGGGAGGCCCGAGGGAGAGGTCTACGAGCAGTACTTC. This gives the protein CASSFRASGRPEGEVYEQYF.

A word on this clone: The junction departs from germline at one end; a sequencing error may be responsible. The genes are TRBV7-3 and TRBJ2-1, with a tentative D call TRBD2 (6 bases). The CDR3 spans 15 residues. Germline CDR1 reads SGHTA; CDR2 reads FQGTGA. CDR3 coding DNA: TGTGCCAGCACCTTAAACCCAACTAGCAGTAATGAGCAGTTCTTC. Residues: CASTLNPTSSNEQFF.

This clone was recorded a few times. V and J are TRBV2 and TRBJ2-6; 7 nucleotides align to TRBD1. After removal of 6 bases from V and 0 bases from J, the junction contained 5 bases not matched to a gene. The CDR3 covers 16 residues. CDR1 is SNHLY and CDR2 is FYNNEI in the germline V gene. In DNA form, the CDR3 reads TGTGCCAGCAGAGGGACAGCCCGCTCTGGGGCCAACGTCCTGACTTTC. It encodes CASRGTARSGANVLTF.

This sequence joins TRBV28 and TRBJ1-4, with 7 bases identical to TRBD1. Trimming removed 6 bases from V and 10 bases from J; junction bases left unmatched: 14. The CDR3 has 15 amino acids. Germline values: CDR1 MDHEN, CDR2 SYDVKM. The CDR3: CASRMSGQVRGKLFF. The CDR3 DNA follows: TGTGCCAGCAGGATGTCAGGACAGGTTAGGGGAAAACTGTTTTTT.

In this sample, this clone turned up once. The rearrangement joins TRBV2 to TRBJ1-5, with D maybe TRBD1 (6 bases). Trimming left V 6 bases short and J 2 bases short, with 11 bases between. CDR1 SNHLY and CDR2 FYNNEI come from the germline V gene. The CDR3 extends over 14 amino acids. The CDR3 region is CASRRQVGNQPQHF. CDR3 coding DNA: TGTGCCAGCAGGAGACAGGTAGGCAATCAGCCCCAGCATTTT.

The chain is built from TRBV6-1 and TRBJ2-7; no definite D call. Germline V gives CDR1 MNHNS, CDR2 SASEGT. This CDR3 is built from 14 residues. V dropped 7 bases and J dropped 6 bases, with 19 bases sitting between them. The CDR3 here is CASKGRRTEIEQYF. In nucleotides, the CDR3 is TGTGCCAGCAAAGGTCGCAGAACCGAAATCGAGCAGTACTTC.

The chain employs TRBV14 and TRBJ2-1, with 8 bases lining up with TRBD2. The CDR3 is 16 amino acids. CDR1 and CDR2 from the germline V gene are SGHDN and FVKESK. The J segment lost 0 bases and the V segment lost 6 bases, leaving 7 bases of the junction unmatched. CDR3 sequence (DNA): TGTGCCAGCAGGCGGGCGAGCGGGAGCTCCTACAATGAGCAGTTCTTC. It translates to CASRRASGSSYNEQFF. The whole variable domain, remainder taken from reference TRBV14 and TRBJ2-1, is EAGVTQFPSHSVIEKGQTVTLRCDPISGHDNLYWYRRVMGKEIKFLLHFVKESKQDESGMPNNRFLAERTGGTYSTLKVQPAELEDSGVYFCASRRASGSSYNEQFFGPGTRLTVL.

The rearrangement uses TRBV7-6 and TRBJ2-1, with 11 bases matching TRBD2. Germline CDR1 is SGHVS and CDR2 is FNYEAQ. With V trimmed by 5 bases and J by 4 bases, 7 bases remained unmatched. CDR3 length equals 16 residues. The CDR3 DNA reads as TGTGCCAGCAGCCCGACCGGGACTAGCGGTTACAATGAGCAGTTCTTC. Protein: CASSPTGTSGYNEQFF. The complete variable domain, with remaining parts taken from reference TRBV7-6 and TRBJ2-1, reads GAGVSQSPRYKVTKRGQDVALRCDPISGHVSLYWYRQALGQGPEFLTYFNYEAQQDKSGLPNDRFSAERPEGSISTLTIQRTEQRDSAMYRCASSPTGTSGYNEQFFGPGTRLTVL.

This clone was seen only once. The chain joins TRBV7-9 to TRBJ1-3; D is uncertain. This CDR3 region has 14 residues. Trimming cost V 3 bases and J 0 bases, with 6 bases left between them. CDR1 and CDR2 from the germline V gene are SEHNR and FQNEAQ (reference sequence). The CDR3 loop reads CASSLRDSGNTIYF. CDR3 sequence (DNA): TGTGCCAGCAGCTTGAGAGACTCTGGAAACACCATATATTTT.

The genes are TRBV25-1 and TRBJ1-6; D remains ambiguous. CDR1 is MGHDK, CDR2 SYGVNS, per germline. Trimming removed 5 bases from V and 10 bases from J, with 9 bases in between. The CDR3 is made up of 12 amino acids. The CDR3 reads CASSSTGSPLHF. The CDR3 nucleotides are TGTGCCAGCAGTTCTACGGGATCACCCCTCCACTTT.

V gene TRBV27 combines with J gene TRBJ2-7; weak D call: TRBD1 (5 bases). The V end was cut by 4 bases, the J end by 7 bases, with 14 bases between. The germline V gene has CDR1 MNHEY and CDR2 SMNVEV (reference sequence). This CDR3 has 13 amino acids. The CDR3 DNA reads TGTGCCAGCAGTTGGCGACCAGGGTTGGAGCAGTACTTC. Residues: CASSWRPGLEQYF.

This sequence joins TRBV5-1 and TRBJ1-4; D is undetermined. The CDR3 spans 14 residues. Trimming stripped 3 bases from V and 5 bases from J, with 11 bases between. From germline, CDR1 is SGHRS and CDR2 YFSETQ. The CDR3 DNA is TGCGCCAGCAGCTCGGGATTGGCGAATGAAAAACTGTTTTTT. Translation: CASSSGLANEKLFF.

The chain uses TRBV6-5 and TRBJ2-5; a weak D match, TRBD2 (5 bases). Trimming pared 0 bases from V and 4 bases from J, leaving 9 bases between. Per germline, CDR1 MNHEY and CDR2 SVGAGI. The CDR3 spans 14 residues. The CDR3 nucleotides read TGTGCCAGCAGTTACTCGCGACGGGGAGAGACCCAGTACTTC. It is translated as CASSYSRRGETQYF.

This chain connects TRBV29-1 to TRBJ2-2; D gene ambiguous. This CDR3 contains 14 residues. CDR1 SQVTM and CDR2 ANQGSEA come from the germline V gene. Trimming removed 7 bases from V and 0 bases from J, with 12 bases in between. CDR3: CSAQGQTNTGELFF. As DNA, the CDR3 is TGCAGCGCCCAAGGGCAGACGAACACCGGGGAGCTGTTTTTT.